The 30 T cell receptor beta chains below come from one sample, sequenced in a study of cytomegalovirus exposure and HLA in healthy donors. PCR primers comprised 60 Vbeta and 13 Jbeta primers. The protocol was immunoSEQ multiplex PCR, while the TCRdb copy is restricted to in-frame clones and leaves out a portion. Its clone listing holds roughly 78,000 clones. The sequenced sample consisted of PBMCs. These receptors came from a boy between 5 and 17 years old in good health and CMV-seronegative.

The chain combines TRBV30 with TRBJ1-2; 7 bases agree with TRBD1. Germline CDR1 and CDR2: GTSNPN and SVGIG (reference sequence). CDR3 length: 15 residues. V lost 0 bases and J lost 5; bases outside the gene matches: 9. CDR3 sequence (DNA): TGTGCCTGGAGTGTAGGGTCGGCAGGGGGGTATGGCTACACCTTC. Protein sequence: CAWSVGSAGGYGYTF.

The rearrangement uses TRBV29-1 and TRBJ2-7; D possibly corresponds to TRBD1 (7 bases). V was clipped by 1 base and J by 1 base, with 17 bases between them. Germline loops: CDR1 SQVTM, CDR2 ANQGSEA. This CDR3 is 16 amino acids long. The CDR3 protein is CSVEGNRQGGSYEQYF. CDR3 in DNA: TGCAGCGTTGAAGGAAATCGGCAGGGGGGATCCTACGAGCAGTACTTC.

This rearrangement joins TRBV5-6 to TRBJ2-2; D gene unclear. CDR1 is SGHDT, CDR2 YYEEEE, per germline. V was clipped by 4 bases and J by 7 bases, with 8 bases between them. CDR3 length equals 12 residues. The CDR3 sequence is CASSLPNGELFF. CDR3 sequence (DNA): TGTGCCAGCAGCCTACCAAACGGGGAGCTGTTTTTT.

Points on this clone: At one of its ends the junction is not consistent with the germline gene, which may arise from a read error. This specimen includes other DNA sequences encoding the same CDR3. This chain uses TRBV18 with TRBJ1-6; 7 bases fit TRBD1. In germline, CDR1 is KGHSH, CDR2 LQKENI. This CDR3 is 15 amino acids long. The chain's CDR3 is CASSLFGTDNSPLHF. Here the CDR3 DNA reads TGTGCCAGCTCTCTCTTCGGGACAGACAATTCACCCCTACACTTT. The full variable domain, its missing parts supplied by reference TRBV18 and TRBJ1-6, is NAGVMQNPRHLVRRRGQEARLRCSPMKGHSHVYWYRQLPEEGLKFMVYLQKENIIDESGMPKERFSAEFPKEGPSILRIQQVVRGDSAAYFCASSLFGTDNSPLHFGNGTRLTVT.

The V gene is TRBV6-6, the J gene TRBJ2-7; 11 bases are a match to TRBD2. Germline V lookup: CDR1 MNHNY, CDR2 SVGAGI (reference sequence). Trimming removed 0 bases from V and 7 bases from J; junction bases left unmatched: 5. This CDR3 is built from 15 residues. The CDR3, as DNA: TGTGCCAGCAGTTACTCAGGGGCTAGCGGGAGGGAGCAGTACTTC. Encoded protein: CASSYSGASGREQYF.

CDR3 loop: CASSQDQGGGYGYTF. The CDR3 coding sequence is TGCGCCAGCAGCCAAGACCAAGGGGGCGGGTATGGCTACACCTTC. The chain joins TRBV4-1 to TRBJ1-2; 7 bases map to TRBD1. V gave up 0 bases and J gave up 5 bases; unmatched junction bases: 6. The CDR3 has 15 amino acids. From germline, CDR1 is MGHRA and CDR2 YSYEKL.

The chain's CDR3 is CASSVALGTSGHNEQFF. In DNA form, the CDR3 reads TGTGCCAGCAGCGTAGCTCTGGGGACTAGCGGCCACAATGAGCAGTTCTTC. This chain links TRBV9 with TRBJ2-1; 11 bases line up with TRBD2. Germline CDR1 is SGDLS and CDR2 is YYNGEE. With V trimmed by 0 bases and J by 5 bases, 7 bases remained unmatched. CDR3 length: 17 residues.

The genes are TRBV19 and TRBJ2-7; a possible D gene is TRBD2 (6 bases). This CDR3 spans 14 amino acids. Trimming left V 1 base short and J 4 bases short, with 11 bases between. CDR1 is LNHDA, CDR2 SQIVND, per germline (reference sequence). The CDR3 DNA reads as TGTGCCAGTAGTATAGCCGCGGGGATTTACGAGCAGTACTTC. Translated: CASSIAAGIYEQYF.

This rearrangement joins TRBV9 to TRBJ1-4; a weak D match, TRBD1 (5 bases). CDR1 is SGDLS, CDR2 YYNGEE, per germline. V was pared by 4 bases and J by 4 bases, with 20 bases between. The CDR3 has 17 amino acids. CDR3 loop: CASSPYTGAEVNEKLFF. The DNA of the CDR3 is TGTGCCAGCAGCCCCTACACTGGGGCAGAAGTTAATGAAAAACTGTTTTTT.

This chain uses TRBV5-1 with TRBJ1-3, with 7 bases lining up with TRBD1. V lost 3 bases and J lost 0; bases outside the gene matches: 3. Germline lookup yields CDR1 SGHRS and CDR2 YFSETQ. The CDR3 has 15 amino acids. CDR3 protein: CASSSTGTSGNTIYF. CDR3 DNA: TGCGCCAGCAGCTCGACAGGGACCTCTGGAAACACCATATATTTT. Full variable domain (outside the CDR3, taken from reference TRBV5-1 and TRBJ1-3): KAGVTQTPRYLIKTRGQQVTLSCSPISGHRSVSWYQQTPGQGLQFLFEYFSETQRNKGNFPGRFSGRQFSNSRSEMNVSTLELGDSALYLCASSSTGTSGNTIYFGEGSWLTVV.

This rearrangement joins TRBV6-4 to TRBJ2-7; D not certain. Germline V gene lookup returns CDR1 MRHNA and CDR2 SNTAGT. V dropped 5 bases and J dropped 9 bases, with 8 bases sitting between them. The CDR3 spans 10 residues. The CDR3 reads CASSQVGQYF. The CDR3 bases are TGTGCCAGCAGTCAGGTGGGGCAGTACTTC.

The chain combines TRBV2 with TRBJ1-1, with 9 nucleotides matching TRBD1. CDR1 is SNHLY and CDR2 is FYNNEI in the germline V gene. CDR3 length: 15 residues. V lost 6 bases, J lost 5 bases, and 10 bases stayed unmatched. DNA of the CDR3: TGTGCCAGCAGCGATAACAGGGGGCCGAGAACTGAAGCTTTCTTT. Translating gives CASSDNRGPRTEAFF.

The chain's CDR3 is CAWSVPDSYTF. CDR3 DNA: TGTGCCTGGAGTGTACCGGACAGTTACACCTTC. This rearrangement joins TRBV30 to TRBJ1-2; the D gene is possibly TRBD1 (6 bases). The germline V and J ends were trimmed by 0 bases and 11 bases, with 10 bases remaining between them. Germline V gene sequence: CDR1 GTSNPN, CDR2 SVGIG (reference sequence). This CDR3 comprises 11 residues.

The chain recombines TRBV5-1 with TRBJ2-7; D is perhaps TRBD1 (6 bases). This CDR3 region has 14 residues. CDR1 SGHRS and CDR2 YFSETQ come from the germline V gene. Trimming took 1 base from V and 2 from J, leaving 10 bases between them. The chain's CDR3 is CASSLSGAAYEQYF. The CDR3 bases are TGCGCCAGCAGCTTGTCAGGGGCTGCCTACGAGCAGTACTTC.

The chain carries TRBV6-4 and TRBJ2-1; 8 bases agree with TRBD2. The CDR3 is made up of 15 amino acids. Germline lookup yields CDR1 MRHNA and CDR2 SNTAGT. Trimming took 2 bases from V and 0 from J; bases not matched to a gene: 0. The CDR3 reads CASSDGTSSYNEQFF. The CDR3 nucleotides read TGTGCCAGCAGTGACGGGACTAGCTCCTACAATGAGCAGTTCTTC.

In DNA form, the CDR3 reads TGTGCCAGCAGTCTAAAGGGGGTTCCGAACACTGAAGCTTTCTTT. Translating gives CASSLKGVPNTEAFF. The V call is TRBV6-6, the J call TRBJ1-1, with D tentatively TRBD1 (6 bases). The CDR3 totals 15 residues. Trimming shortened V by 5 bases and J by 1 base, and 14 bases separated the two germline ends. Per the germline V gene, CDR1 is MNHNY and CDR2 is SVGAGI (reference sequence).

V is TRBV9 and J is TRBJ2-1; the match to TRBD2 covers 9 bases. The CDR3 length is 13 residues. Trimming removed 8 bases from V and 4 bases from J; junction bases left unmatched: 4. Germline CDR1 reads SGDLS; CDR2 reads YYNGEE. The CDR3 loop reads CASGAGGYNEQFF. The CDR3 DNA follows: TGTGCCAGTGGGGCGGGAGGGTACAATGAGCAGTTCTTC.

CDR3: CASSMFGQGTDEQYF. In nucleotides, the CDR3 is TGTGCCAGTAGTATGTTCGGACAGGGAACCGACGAGCAGTACTTC. The V gene is TRBV19, the J gene TRBJ2-7; 8 bases are a match to TRBD1. V lost 3 bases and J lost 5; bases outside the gene matches: 9. Germline assignment: CDR1 LNHDA and CDR2 SQIVND (reference sequence). CDR3 size: 15 residues.

The chain carries TRBV4-1 and TRBJ2-1, with TRBD2 matching over 10 bases. Per germline, CDR1 MGHRA and CDR2 YSYEKL. CDR3 length: 15 residues. Trimming removed 6 bases from V and 6 bases from J; junction bases left unmatched: 8. DNA of the CDR3: TGCGCCAGCAGTCGAACCGGGACTAGCGCCAATGAGCAGTTCTTC. It specifies CASSRTGTSANEQFF.

V is TRBV5-4 and J is TRBJ1-1; D perhaps matches TRBD1 (5 bases). From germline, CDR1 is SGHNT and CDR2 YYREEE (reference sequence). The length of the CDR3 is 13 residues. The ends were cut back, 1 base at V and 3 bases at J, with 7 bases in the middle. Here the CDR3 reads CASSLQGYTEAFF. The CDR3, as DNA: TGTGCCAGCAGCTTGCAGGGTTACACTGAAGCTTTCTTT.

A remark on this clone: The junction and the germline gene differ at one end; a read error may be behind it. The same CDR3 also results from other DNA sequences found in this sample. This chain links TRBV29-1 with TRBJ1-1; no clear D. The CDR3 runs 13 residues. Germline CDR1 reads SQVTM; CDR2 reads ANQGSEA. The CDR3 sequence: CSVRRSRNTEAFF. The DNA for the CDR3 is TGCAGCGTGCGTCGGAGCCGAAACACTGAAGCTTTCTTC.

The chain recombines TRBV19 with TRBJ1-2; 10 bases fit TRBD1. CDR3 length: 16 residues. Germline CDR1 and CDR2: LNHDA and SQIVND (reference sequence). V lost 5 bases to trimming and J lost 2 bases; unmatched junction nucleotides: 8. CDR3 DNA sequence: TGTGCCAGTAGTCCGGGACAGGGGATATACAACTATGGCTACACCTTC. It is translated as CASSPGQGIYNYGYTF.

The J gene is TRBJ1-1, the V gene TRBV6-5, with D maybe TRBD1 (6 bases). Germline loops: CDR1 MNHEY, CDR2 SVGAGI. The CDR3 loop spans 12 amino acids. V was pared by 2 bases and J by 7 bases, with 8 bases between. CDR3: CASSYRDNEAFF. The CDR3 DNA follows: TGTGCCAGCAGTTACCGGGACAATGAAGCTTTCTTT.

The CDR3 DNA sequence: TGTGCCAGCAGTGACAGACTAGCGGGGTCCAATGAGCAGTTCTTC. Translating gives CASSDRLAGSNEQFF. The chain joins TRBV6-1 to TRBJ2-1; 11 positions match TRBD2. The CDR3 is made up of 15 amino acids. Germline values: CDR1 MNHNS, CDR2 SASEGT. V trimming: 3 bases; J trimming: 6 bases; junction bases outside the gene matches: 4.

The chain uses TRBV5-1 and TRBJ1-1; 10 bases map to TRBD1. Germline V lookup: CDR1 SGHRS, CDR2 YFSETQ. CDR3 length: 16 residues. The ends lost 4 bases at V and 1 base at J; junction bases unmatched: 7. The CDR3 reads CASSQTGGKANTEAFF. In nucleotides, the CDR3 is TGCGCCAGCAGCCAGACAGGGGGCAAGGCGAACACTGAAGCTTTCTTT.

The rearrangement joins TRBV20-1 to TRBJ1-2; perhaps TRBD1 as D (6 bases). CDR3 size: 10 residues. V was shortened by 4 bases and J by 8 bases, with 8 bases between the two germline ends. Germline assignment: CDR1 DFQATT and CDR2 SNEGSKA (reference sequence). The CDR3 sequence: CSATGAGYTF. The CDR3 region has the DNA TGCAGTGCTACAGGGGCCGGCTACACCTTC.

The chain is built from TRBV30 and TRBJ2-3, with D perhaps matching TRBD2 (6 bases). V lost 0 bases and J lost 5, with 9 bases in between. The germline gives CDR1 GTSNPN, CDR2 SVGIG (reference sequence). The CDR3 has 13 residues. In nucleotides, the CDR3 is TGTGCCTGGAGTGTAGGAGGGATAGATACGCAGTATTTT. Amino acid sequence: CAWSVGGIDTQYF.

The V gene is TRBV5-5, the J gene TRBJ2-7; tentative D call: TRBD2 (6 bases). The CDR3 is 15 residues long. CDR1 SGHKS and CDR2 YYEKEE come from the germline V gene (reference sequence). With 1 base removed from V and 0 bases from J, the gap between germline ends came to 11 bases. The CDR3 bases are TGTGCCAGCAGCTTGTTGGAGGGAGTCTCCTACGAGCAGTACTTC. Translating it yields CASSLLEGVSYEQYF.

The chain combines TRBV4-1 with TRBJ2-1; 9 bases are a match to TRBD2. V was pared by 0 bases and J by 3 bases, with 3 bases of the junction left unmatched. The CDR3 spans 16 residues. Germline lookup yields CDR1 MGHRA and CDR2 YSYEKL. The DNA for the CDR3 is TGCGCCAGCAGCCAAGAAGCGGGGGGTTACTACAATGAGCAGTTCTTC. Its protein is CASSQEAGGYYNEQFF.

J is TRBJ1-2 and V is TRBV5-1, with D tentatively TRBD1 (6 bases). V lost 4 bases and J lost 7, with 20 bases in between. The V gene's germline CDR1 is SGHRS and CDR2 YFSETQ. The CDR3 is 15 amino acids. For the CDR3, the DNA is TGCGCCAGCAGCCCGGGGGGCCAGGGGATGGGTGGCTACACCTTC. Protein: CASSPGGQGMGGYTF.